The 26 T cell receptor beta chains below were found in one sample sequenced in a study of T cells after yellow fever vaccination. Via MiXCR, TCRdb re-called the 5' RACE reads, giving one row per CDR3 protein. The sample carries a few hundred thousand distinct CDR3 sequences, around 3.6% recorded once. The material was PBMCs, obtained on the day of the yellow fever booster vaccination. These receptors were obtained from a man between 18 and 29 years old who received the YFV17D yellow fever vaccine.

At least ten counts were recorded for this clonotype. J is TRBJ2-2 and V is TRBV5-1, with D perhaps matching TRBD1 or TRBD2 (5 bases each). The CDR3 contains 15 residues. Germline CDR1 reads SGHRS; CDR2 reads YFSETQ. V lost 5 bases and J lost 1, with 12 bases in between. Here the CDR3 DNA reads TGCGCCAGCAGGAGGGACCCGGGGAACACCGGGGAGCTGTTTTTT. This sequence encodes CASRRDPGNTGELFF.

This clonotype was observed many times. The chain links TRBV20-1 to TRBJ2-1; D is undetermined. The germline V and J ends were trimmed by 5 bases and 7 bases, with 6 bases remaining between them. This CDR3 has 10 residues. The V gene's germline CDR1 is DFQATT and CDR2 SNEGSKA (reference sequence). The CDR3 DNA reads TGCAGTGCTGAAGGAAATGAGCAGTTCTTC. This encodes CSAEGNEQFF.

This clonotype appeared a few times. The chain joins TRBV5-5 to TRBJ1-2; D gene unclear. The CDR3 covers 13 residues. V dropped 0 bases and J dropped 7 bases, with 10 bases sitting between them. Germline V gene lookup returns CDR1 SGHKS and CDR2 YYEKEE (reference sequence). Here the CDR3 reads CASSLVPFGGYTF. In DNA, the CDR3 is TGTGCCAGCAGCTTGGTTCCGTTCGGTGGCTACACCTTC.

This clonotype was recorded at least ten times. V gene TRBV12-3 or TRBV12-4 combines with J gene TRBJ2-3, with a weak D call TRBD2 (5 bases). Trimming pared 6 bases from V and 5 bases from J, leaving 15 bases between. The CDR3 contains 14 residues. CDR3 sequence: CASSRGPAGDTQYF. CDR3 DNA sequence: TGTGCCAGCAGCCGAGGCCCTGCGGGAGATACGCAGTATTTT.

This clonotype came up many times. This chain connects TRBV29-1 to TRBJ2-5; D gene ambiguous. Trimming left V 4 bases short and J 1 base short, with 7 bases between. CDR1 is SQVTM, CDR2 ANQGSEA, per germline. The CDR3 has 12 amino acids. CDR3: CSVVDIQETQYF. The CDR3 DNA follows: TGCAGCGTTGTCGACATCCAAGAGACCCAGTACTTC. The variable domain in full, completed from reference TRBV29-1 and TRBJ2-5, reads SAVISQKPSRDICQRGTSLTIQCQVDSQVTMMFWYRQQPGQSLTLIATANQGSEATYESGFVIDKFPISRPNLTFSTLTVSNMSPEDSSIYLCSVVDIQETQYFGPGTRLLVL.

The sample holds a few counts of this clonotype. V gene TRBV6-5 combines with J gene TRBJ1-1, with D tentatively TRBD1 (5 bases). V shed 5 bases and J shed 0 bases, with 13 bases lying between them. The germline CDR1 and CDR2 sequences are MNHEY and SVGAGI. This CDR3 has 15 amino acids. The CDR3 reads CASSHGGGMNTEAFF. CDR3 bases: TGTGCCAGCAGTCACGGGGGGGGTATGAACACTGAAGCTTTCTTT.

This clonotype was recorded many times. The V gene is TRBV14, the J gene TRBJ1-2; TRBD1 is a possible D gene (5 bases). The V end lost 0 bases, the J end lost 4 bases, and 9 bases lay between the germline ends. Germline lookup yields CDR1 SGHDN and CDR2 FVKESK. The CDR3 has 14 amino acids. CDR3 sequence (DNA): TGTGCCAGCAGCCAAGACAGGGACGGCTATGGCTACACCTTC. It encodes CASSQDRDGYGYTF.

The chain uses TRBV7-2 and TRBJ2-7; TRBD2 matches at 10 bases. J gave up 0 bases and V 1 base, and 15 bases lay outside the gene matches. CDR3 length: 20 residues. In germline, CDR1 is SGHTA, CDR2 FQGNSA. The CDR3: CASSLDPPASGGRSSYEQYF. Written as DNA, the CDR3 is TGTGCCAGCAGCTTAGATCCCCCGGCTAGCGGGGGCCGAAGCTCCTACGAGCAGTACTTC. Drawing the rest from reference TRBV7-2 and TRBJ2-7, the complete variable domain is GAGVSQSPSNKVTEKGKDVELRCDPISGHTALYWYRQSLGQGLEFLIYFQGNSAPDKSGLPSDRFSAERTGGSVSTLTIQRTQQEDSAVYLCASSLDPPASGGRSSYEQYFGPGTRLTVT.

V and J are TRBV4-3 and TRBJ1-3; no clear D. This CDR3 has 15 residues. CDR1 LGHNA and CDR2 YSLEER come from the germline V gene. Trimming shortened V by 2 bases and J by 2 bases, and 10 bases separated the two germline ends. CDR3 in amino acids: CASSQFLGPGNTIYF. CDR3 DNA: TGCGCCAGCAGCCAATTTCTAGGGCCTGGAAACACCATATATTTT.

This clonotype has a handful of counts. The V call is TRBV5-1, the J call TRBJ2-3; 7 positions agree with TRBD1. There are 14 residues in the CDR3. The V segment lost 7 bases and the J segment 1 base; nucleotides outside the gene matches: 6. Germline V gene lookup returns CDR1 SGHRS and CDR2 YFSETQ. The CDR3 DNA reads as TGCGCCAGCTACTCAACAGGGGGCACAGATACGCAGTATTTT. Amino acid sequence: CASYSTGGTDTQYF.

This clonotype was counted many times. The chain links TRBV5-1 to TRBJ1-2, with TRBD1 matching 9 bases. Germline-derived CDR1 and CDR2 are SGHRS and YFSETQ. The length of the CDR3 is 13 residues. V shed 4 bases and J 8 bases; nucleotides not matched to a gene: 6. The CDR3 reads CASSPGTGRGYTF. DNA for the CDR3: TGCGCCAGCAGCCCGGGGACAGGGCGAGGCTACACCTTC. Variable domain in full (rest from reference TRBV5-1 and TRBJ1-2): KAGVTQTPRYLIKTRGQQVTLSCSPISGHRSVSWYQQTPGQGLQFLFEYFSETQRNKGNFPGRFSGRQFSNSRSEMNVSTLELGDSALYLCASSPGTGRGYTFGSGTRLTVV.

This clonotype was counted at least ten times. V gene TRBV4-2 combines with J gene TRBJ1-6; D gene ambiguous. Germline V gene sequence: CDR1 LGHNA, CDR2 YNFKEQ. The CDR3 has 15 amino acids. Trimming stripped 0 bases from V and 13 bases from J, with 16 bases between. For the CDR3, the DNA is TGTGCCAGCAGCCAAGATCCCGGTCCGGAGGAGCCCCTCCACTTT. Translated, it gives CASSQDPGPEEPLHF.

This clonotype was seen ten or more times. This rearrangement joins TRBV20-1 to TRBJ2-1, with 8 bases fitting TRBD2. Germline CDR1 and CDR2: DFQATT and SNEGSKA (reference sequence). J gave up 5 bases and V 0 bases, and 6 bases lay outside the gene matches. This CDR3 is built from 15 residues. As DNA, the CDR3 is TGCAGTGCTAGAGATCCGGGACTAGGGGACAATGAGCAGTTCTTC. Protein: CSARDPGLGDNEQFF.

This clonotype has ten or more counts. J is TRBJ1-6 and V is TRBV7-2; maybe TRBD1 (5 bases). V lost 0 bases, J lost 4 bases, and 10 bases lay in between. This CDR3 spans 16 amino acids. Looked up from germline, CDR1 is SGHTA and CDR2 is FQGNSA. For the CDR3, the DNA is TGTGCCAGCAGCTTAGCGGGGACTCCGTATAATTCACCCCTCCACTTT. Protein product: CASSLAGTPYNSPLHF.

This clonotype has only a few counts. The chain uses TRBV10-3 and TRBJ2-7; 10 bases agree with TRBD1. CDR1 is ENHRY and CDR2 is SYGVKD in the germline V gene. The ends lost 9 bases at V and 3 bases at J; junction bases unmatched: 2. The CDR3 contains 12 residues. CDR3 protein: CAIGQGGYEQYF. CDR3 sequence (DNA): TGTGCCATTGGACAGGGGGGCTACGAGCAGTACTTC.

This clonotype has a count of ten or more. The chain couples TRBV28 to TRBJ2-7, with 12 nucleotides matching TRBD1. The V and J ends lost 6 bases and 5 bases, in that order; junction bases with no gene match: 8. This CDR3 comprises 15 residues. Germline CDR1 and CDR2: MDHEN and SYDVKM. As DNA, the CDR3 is TGTGCCAGCAGCTCGGGGGGACAGGGGGCCGACGAGCAGTACGTC. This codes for CASSSGGQGADEQYV.

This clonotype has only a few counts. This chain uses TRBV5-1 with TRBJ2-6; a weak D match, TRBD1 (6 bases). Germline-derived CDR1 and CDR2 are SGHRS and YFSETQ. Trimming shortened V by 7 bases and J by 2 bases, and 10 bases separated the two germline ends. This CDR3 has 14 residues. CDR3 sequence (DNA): TGCGCCAGCCTACAGGGCGCTGGGGCCAACGTCCTGACTTTC. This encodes CASLQGAGANVLTF.

CDR3 sequence: CASSLSGGHDNEQFF. DNA of the CDR3: TGTGCCAGCTCGCTTAGCGGGGGCCACGACAATGAGCAGTTCTTC. The chain has TRBV18 and TRBJ2-1; 9 positions match TRBD2. The CDR3 length is 15 residues. Per the germline V gene, CDR1 is KGHSH and CDR2 is LQKENI. V lost 6 bases and J lost 5; bases outside the gene matches: 8.

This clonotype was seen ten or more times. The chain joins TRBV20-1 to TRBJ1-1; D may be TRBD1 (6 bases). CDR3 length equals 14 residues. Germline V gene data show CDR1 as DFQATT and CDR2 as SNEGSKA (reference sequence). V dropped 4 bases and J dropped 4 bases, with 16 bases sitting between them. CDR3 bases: TGCAGTGCTATTCGGGGGCAGGGGAGCACTGAAGCTTTCTTT. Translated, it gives CSAIRGQGSTEAFF.

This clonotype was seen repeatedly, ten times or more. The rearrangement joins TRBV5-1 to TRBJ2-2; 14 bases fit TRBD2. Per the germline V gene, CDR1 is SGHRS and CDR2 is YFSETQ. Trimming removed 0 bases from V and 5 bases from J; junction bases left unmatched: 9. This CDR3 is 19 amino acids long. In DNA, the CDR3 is TGCGCCAGCAGCTTGGATTGGGGACTAGCGGGAGAATTGACCGGGGAGCTGTTTTTT. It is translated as CASSLDWGLAGELTGELFF.

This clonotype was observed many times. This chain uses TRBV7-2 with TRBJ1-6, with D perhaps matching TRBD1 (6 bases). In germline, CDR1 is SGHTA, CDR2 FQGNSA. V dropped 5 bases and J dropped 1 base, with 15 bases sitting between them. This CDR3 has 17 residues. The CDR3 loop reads CASSLSKGESYNSPLHF. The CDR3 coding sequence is TGTGCCAGCAGCCTCTCCAAGGGGGAATCCTATAATTCACCCCTCCACTTT. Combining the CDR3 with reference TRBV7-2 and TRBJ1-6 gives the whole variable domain GAGVSQSPSNKVTEKGKDVELRCDPISGHTALYWYRQSLGQGLEFLIYFQGNSAPDKSGLPSDRFSAERTGGSVSTLTIQRTQQEDSAVYLCASSLSKGESYNSPLHFGNGTRLTVT.

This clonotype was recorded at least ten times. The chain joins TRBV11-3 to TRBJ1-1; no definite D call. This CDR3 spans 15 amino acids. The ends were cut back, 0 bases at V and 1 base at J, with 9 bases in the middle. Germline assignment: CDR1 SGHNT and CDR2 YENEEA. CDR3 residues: CASSLDSPSNTEAFF. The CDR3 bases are TGTGCCAGCAGCTTAGATTCGCCTTCGAACACTGAAGCTTTCTTT.

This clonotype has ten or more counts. The CDR3 sequence: CASSAYRGSYEQYV. For the CDR3, the DNA is TGTGCCAGCAGCGCCTACAGGGGCTCCTACGAGCAGTACGTC. The chain employs TRBV7-2 and TRBJ2-7, with 7 bases matching TRBD1. The J segment lost 0 bases and the V segment lost 5 bases, leaving 4 bases of the junction unmatched. From germline, CDR1 is SGHTA and CDR2 FQGNSA. This CDR3 has 14 residues.

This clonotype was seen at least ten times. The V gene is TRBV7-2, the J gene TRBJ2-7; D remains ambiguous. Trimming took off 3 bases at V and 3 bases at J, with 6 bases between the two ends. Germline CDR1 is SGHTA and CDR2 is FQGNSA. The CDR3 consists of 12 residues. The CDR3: CASSFHFYEQYF. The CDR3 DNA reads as TGTGCCAGCAGCTTCCATTTCTACGAGCAGTACTTC.

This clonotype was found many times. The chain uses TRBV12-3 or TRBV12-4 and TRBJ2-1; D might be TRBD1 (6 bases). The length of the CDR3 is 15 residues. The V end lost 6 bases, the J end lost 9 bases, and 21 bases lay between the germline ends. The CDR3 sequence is CASSPGGSTQGEQFF. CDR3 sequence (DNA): TGTGCCAGCAGCCCTGGGGGCTCGACCCAGGGTGAGCAGTTCTTC.

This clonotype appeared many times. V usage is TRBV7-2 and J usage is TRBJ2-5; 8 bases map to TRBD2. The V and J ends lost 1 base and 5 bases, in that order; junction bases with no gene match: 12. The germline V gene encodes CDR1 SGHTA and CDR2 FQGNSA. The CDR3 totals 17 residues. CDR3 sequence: CASSLGVAGGLSETQYF. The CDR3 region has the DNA TGTGCCAGCAGCTTAGGGGTGGCGGGGGGCCTTTCTGAGACCCAGTACTTC.